This TCR beta chain originates from a study of blood T cell repertoires in COVID-19. Study as a whole: Sample material is recorded as cDNA or gDNA derived from T cells, B-cell-depleted T cells, or PBMCs.

CDR3 size: 10 residues. Authors' methods: Reference gene primers were amplified, and this amplification served to estimate nucleated cell counts. Sequencing was performed with immunoSEQ multiplex PCR; in TCRdb, only in-frame clones are kept and a portion is missing. V, J and clone size reflect that table, while D and trimming were determined from the DNA. The sample includes 87,000 or so clones, about 82% seen only once; the top ten take 22%. The genes are TRBV21-1 and TRBJ1-2; TRBD1 is taken as the D call from the table, unchecked against the DNA. TRBV21-1 corresponds to a pseudogene. The origin of this receptor is a woman aged 80 or over in a cohort sampled during active or convalescent COVID-19. The sequenced sample was peripheral blood. The CDR3 sequence: CASTRAGYTF. CDR3 bases: TGTGCCAGCACCAGGGCCGGCTACACCTTC.